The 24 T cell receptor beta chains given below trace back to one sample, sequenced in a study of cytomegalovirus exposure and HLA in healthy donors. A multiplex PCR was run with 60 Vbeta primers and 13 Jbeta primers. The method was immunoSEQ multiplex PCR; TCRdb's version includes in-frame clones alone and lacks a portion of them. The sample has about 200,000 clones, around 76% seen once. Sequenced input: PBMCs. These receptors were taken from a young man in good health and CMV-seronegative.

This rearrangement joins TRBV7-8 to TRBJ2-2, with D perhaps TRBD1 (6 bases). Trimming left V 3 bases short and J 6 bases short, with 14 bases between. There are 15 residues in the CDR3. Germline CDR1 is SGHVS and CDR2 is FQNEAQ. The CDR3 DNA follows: TGTGCCAGCAGCTTTATTAGGGGGATTGCCGGGGAGCTGTTTTTT. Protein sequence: CASSFIRGIAGELFF.

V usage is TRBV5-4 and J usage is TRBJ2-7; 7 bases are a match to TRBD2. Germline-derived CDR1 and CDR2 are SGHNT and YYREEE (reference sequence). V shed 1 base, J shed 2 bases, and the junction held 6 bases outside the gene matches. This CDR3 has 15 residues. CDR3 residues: CASSLSGLVAYEQYF. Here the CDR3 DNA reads TGTGCCAGCAGCTTGTCTGGACTAGTGGCCTACGAGCAGTACTTC.

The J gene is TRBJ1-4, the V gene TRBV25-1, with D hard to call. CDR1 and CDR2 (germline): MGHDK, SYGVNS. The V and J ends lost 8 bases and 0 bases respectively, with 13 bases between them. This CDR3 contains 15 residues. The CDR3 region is CASCCRDSTNEKLFF. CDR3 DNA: TGTGCCAGCTGTTGTCGGGATTCAACTAATGAAAAACTGTTTTTT.

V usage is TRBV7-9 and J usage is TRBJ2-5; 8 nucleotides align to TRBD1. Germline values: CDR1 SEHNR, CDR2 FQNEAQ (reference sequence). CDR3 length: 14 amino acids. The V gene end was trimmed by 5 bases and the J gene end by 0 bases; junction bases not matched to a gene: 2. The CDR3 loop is CASSDRGHQETQYF. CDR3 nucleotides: TGTGCCAGCAGCGACAGGGGACACCAAGAGACCCAGTACTTC.

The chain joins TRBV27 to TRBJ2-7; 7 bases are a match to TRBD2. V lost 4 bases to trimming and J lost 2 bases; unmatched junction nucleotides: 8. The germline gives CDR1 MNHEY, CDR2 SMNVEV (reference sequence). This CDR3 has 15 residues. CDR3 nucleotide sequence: TGTGCCAGCAGTTATACGGCTAGCGGTACCTACGAGCAGTACTTC. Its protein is CASSYTASGTYEQYF.

CDR3 DNA: TGTGCCAGCAGCTTAGCGCGGACAGCCCCCTACGAGCAGTACTTC. Translated: CASSLARTAPYEQYF. The chain couples TRBV7-8 to TRBJ2-7; weak D call: TRBD1 (6 bases). Trimming removed 0 bases at V and 2 bases at J, with 11 bases between. Germline V CDR1 and CDR2: SGHVS, FQNEAQ. The CDR3 runs to 15 residues.

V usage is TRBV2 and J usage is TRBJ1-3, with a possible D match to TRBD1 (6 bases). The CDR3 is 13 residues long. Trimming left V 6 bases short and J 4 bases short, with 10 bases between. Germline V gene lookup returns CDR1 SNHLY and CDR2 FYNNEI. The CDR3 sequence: CASRQGQGNTIYF. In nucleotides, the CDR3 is TGTGCCAGCAGACAAGGACAGGGAAACACCATATATTTT.

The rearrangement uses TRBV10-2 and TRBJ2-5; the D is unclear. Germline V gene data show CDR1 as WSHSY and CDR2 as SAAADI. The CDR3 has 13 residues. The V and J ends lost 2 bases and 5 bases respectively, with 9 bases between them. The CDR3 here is CASSEAPGETQYF. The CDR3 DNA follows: TGCGCCAGCAGTGAGGCACCCGGGGAGACCCAGTACTTC.

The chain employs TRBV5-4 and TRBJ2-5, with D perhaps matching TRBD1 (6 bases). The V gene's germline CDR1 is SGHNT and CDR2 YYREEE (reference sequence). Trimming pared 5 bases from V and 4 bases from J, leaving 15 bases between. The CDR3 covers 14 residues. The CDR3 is CASSSGMGAETQYF. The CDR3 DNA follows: TGTGCCAGCAGTTCCGGGATGGGGGCAGAGACCCAGTACTTC.

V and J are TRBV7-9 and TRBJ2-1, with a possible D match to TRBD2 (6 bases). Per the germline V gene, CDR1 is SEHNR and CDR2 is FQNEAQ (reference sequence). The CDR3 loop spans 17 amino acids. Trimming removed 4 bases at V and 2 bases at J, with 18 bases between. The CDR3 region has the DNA TGTGCCAGCAGCTCAACTTCTCGGGGGTTGACCTACAATGAGCAGTTCTTC. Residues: CASSSTSRGLTYNEQFF.

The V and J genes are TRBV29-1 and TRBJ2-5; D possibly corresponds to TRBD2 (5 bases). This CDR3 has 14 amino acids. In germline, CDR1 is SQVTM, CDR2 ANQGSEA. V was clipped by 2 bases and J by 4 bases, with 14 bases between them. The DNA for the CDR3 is TGCAGCGTTGAACGGCGGGCGAAGAGAGAGACCCAGTACTTC. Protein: CSVERRAKRETQYF.

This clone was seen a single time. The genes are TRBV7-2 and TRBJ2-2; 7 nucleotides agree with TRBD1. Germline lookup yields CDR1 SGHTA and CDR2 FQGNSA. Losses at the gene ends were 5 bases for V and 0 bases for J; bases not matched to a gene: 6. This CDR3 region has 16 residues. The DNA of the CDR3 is TGTGCCAGCAGCCCGCAGGGGGTCGCGAACACCGGGGAGCTGTTTTTT. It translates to CASSPQGVANTGELFF.

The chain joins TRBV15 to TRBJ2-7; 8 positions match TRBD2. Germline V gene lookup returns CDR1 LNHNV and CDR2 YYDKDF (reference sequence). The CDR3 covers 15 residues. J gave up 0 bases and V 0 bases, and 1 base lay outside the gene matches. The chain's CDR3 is CATSREGTSSYEQYF. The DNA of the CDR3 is TGTGCCACCAGCAGAGAGGGGACTAGCTCCTACGAGCAGTACTTC.

The CDR3 is CASRGEGNEQYF. In DNA, the CDR3 is TGTGCCAGCAGAGGGGAGGGCAACGAGCAGTACTTC. This chain connects TRBV6-5 to TRBJ2-7, with 7 bases lining up with TRBD2. The germline V gene encodes CDR1 MNHEY and CDR2 SVGAGI. Unmatched junction bases numbered 4, after V lost 6 bases and J lost 5 bases. This CDR3 contains 12 residues.

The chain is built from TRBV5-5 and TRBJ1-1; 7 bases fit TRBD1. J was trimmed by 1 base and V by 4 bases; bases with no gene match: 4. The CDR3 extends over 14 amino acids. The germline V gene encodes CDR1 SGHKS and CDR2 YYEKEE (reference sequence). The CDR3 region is CASSPRQGNTEAFF. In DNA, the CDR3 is TGTGCCAGCAGCCCCCGACAGGGGAACACTGAAGCTTTCTTT.

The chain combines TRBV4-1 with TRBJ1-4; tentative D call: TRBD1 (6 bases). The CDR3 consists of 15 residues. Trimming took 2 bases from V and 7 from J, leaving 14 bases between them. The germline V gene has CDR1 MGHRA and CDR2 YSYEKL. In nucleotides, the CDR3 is TGCGCCAGCAGCCAACCGAACAGGGAAGCTGAAAAACTGTTTTTT. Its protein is CASSQPNREAEKLFF.

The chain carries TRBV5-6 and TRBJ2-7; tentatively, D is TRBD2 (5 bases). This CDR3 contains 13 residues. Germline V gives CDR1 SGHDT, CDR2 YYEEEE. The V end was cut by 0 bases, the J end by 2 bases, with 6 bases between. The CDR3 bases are TGTGCCAGCAGCTTGGCGGGGACCTACGAGCAGTACTTC. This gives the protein CASSLAGTYEQYF. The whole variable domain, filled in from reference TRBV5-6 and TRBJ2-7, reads DAGVTQSPTHLIKTRGQQVTLRCSPKSGHDTVSWYQQALGQGPQFIFQYYEEEERQRGNFPDRFSGHQFPNYSSELNVNALLLGDSALYLCASSLAGTYEQYFGPGTRLTVT.

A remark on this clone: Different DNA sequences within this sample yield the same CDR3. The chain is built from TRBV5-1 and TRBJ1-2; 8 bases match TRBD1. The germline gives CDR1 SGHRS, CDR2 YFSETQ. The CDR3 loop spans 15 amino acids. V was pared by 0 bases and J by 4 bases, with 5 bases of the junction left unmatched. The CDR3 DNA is TGCGCCAGCAGCTTGGCGCAGGGGGCGACCTATGGCTACACCTTC. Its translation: CASSLAQGATYGYTF.

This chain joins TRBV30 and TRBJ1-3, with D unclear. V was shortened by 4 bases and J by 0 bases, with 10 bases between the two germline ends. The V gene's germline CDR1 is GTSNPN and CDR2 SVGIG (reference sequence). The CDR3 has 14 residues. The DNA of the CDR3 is TGTGCCTGGACCCCGGGGAGCTCTGGAAACACCATATATTTT. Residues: CAWTPGSSGNTIYF.

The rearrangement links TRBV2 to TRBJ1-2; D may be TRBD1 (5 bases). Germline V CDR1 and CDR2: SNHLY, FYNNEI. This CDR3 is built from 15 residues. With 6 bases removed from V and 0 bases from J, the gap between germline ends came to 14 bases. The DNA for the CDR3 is TGTGCCAGCAGCCAAACCGACAGAGCTAACTATGGCTACACCTTC. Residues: CASSQTDRANYGYTF. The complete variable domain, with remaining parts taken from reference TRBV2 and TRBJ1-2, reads EPEVTQTPSHQVTQMGQEVILRCVPISNHLYFYWYRQILGQKVEFLVSFYNNEISEKSEIFDDQFSVERPDGSNFTLKIRSTKLEDSAMYFCASSQTDRANYGYTFGSGTRLTVV.

Here the CDR3 DNA reads TGTGCCAGCTCACCGCTTAGCAGGGATAGCAATCAGCCCCAGCATTTT. This translates into CASSPLSRDSNQPQHF. The chain uses TRBV18 and TRBJ1-5, with D perhaps matching TRBD1 (5 bases). Germline loops: CDR1 KGHSH, CDR2 LQKENI. V was clipped by 3 bases and J by 0 bases, with 12 bases between them. The CDR3 runs 16 residues.

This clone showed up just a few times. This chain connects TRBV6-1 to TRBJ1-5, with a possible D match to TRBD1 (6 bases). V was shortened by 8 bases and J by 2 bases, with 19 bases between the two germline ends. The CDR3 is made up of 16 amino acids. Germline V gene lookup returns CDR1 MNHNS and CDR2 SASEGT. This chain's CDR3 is CASGGARGSGNQPQHF. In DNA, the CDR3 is TGTGCCAGCGGTGGGGCAAGGGGGTCTGGCAATCAGCCCCAGCATTTT.

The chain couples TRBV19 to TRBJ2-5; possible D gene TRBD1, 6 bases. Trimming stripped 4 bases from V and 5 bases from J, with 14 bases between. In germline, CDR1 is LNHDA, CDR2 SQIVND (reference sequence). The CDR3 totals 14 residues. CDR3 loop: CASSTPGGWETQYF. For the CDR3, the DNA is TGTGCCAGTAGTACCCCTGGGGGCTGGGAGACCCAGTACTTC.

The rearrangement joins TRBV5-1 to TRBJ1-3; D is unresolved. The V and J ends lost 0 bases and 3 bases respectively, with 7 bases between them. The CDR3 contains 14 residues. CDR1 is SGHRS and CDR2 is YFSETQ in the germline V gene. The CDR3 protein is CASSLEGGGNTIYF. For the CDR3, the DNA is TGCGCCAGCAGCTTGGAGGGAGGTGGAAACACCATATATTTT.